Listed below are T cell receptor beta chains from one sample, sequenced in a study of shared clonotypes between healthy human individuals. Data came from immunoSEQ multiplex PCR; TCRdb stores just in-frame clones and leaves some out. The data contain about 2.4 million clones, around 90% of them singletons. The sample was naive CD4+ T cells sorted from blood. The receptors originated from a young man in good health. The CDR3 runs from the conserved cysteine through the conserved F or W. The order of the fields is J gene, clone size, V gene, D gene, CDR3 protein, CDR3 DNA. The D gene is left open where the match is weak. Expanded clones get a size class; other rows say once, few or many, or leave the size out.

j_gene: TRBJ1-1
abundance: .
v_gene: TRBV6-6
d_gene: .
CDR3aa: CASSYLGQNTEAFF
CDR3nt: TGTGCCAGCAGTTACCTCGGACAGAACACTGAAGCTTTCTTT

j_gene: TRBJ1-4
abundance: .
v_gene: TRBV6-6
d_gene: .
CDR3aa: CASSYSRENEKLFF
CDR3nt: TGTGCCAGCAGTTACTCCAGAGAAAATGAAAAACTGTTTTTT

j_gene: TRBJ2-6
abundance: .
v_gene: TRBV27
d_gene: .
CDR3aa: CASSPPRGGAGANVLTF
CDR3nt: TGTGCCAGCAGTCCCCCACGGGGTGGGGCTGGGGCCAACGTCCTGACTTTC

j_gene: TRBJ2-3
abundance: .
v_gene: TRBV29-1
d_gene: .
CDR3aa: CSVGRKSDTDTQYF
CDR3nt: TGCAGCGTTGGGCGGAAGAGCGACACAGATACGCAGTATTTT

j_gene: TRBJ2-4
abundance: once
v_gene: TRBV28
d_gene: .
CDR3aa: CASSIRGVTKNIQYF
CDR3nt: TGTGCCAGCAGCATCCGAGGGGTGACCAAAAACATTCAGTACTTC

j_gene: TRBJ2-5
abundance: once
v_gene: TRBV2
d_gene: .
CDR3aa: CASSGQQETQYF
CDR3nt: TGTGCCAGCAGTGGACAGCAAGAGACCCAGTACTTC

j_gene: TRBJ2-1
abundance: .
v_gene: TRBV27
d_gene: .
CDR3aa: CASSWRPYNEQFF
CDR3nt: TGTGCCAGCAGTTGGCGGCCCTACAATGAGCAGTTCTTC

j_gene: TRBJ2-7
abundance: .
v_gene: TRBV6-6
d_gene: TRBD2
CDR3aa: CASSSTSGVPYEQYF
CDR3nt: TGTGCCAGCAGTTCGACTAGCGGGGTTCCCTACGAGCAGTACTTC

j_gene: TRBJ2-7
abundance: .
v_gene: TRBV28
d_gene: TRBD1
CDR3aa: CASSLTGTGGYEQYF
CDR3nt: TGTGCCAGCAGTCTCACCGGGACAGGGGGCTACGAGCAGTACTTC

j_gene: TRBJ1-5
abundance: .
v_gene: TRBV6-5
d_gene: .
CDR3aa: CASSSRSGNQPQHF
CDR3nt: TGTGCCAGCAGTAGCCGTTCGGGCAATCAGCCCCAGCATTTT

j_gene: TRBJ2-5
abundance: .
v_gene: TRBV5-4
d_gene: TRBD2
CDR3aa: CASSPPGSSGRGETQYF
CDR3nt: TGTGCCAGCAGCCCCCCCGGGTCTAGCGGGAGAGGAGAGACCCAGTACTTC

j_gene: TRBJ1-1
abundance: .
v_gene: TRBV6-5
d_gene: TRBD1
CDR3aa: CASSQRQGGTEAFF
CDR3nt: TGTGCCAGCAGTCAAAGGCAGGGGGGGACTGAAGCTTTCTTT

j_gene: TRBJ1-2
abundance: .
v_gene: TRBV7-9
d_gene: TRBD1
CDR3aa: CASSSGQAWVNGYTF
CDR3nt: TGTGCCAGCAGCTCGGGACAGGCTTGGGTAAATGGCTACACCTTC

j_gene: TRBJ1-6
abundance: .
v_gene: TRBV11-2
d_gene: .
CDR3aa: CASSPGRDGSPLHF
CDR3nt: TGTGCCAGCAGCCCCGGGAGGGACGGTTCACCCCTCCACTTT

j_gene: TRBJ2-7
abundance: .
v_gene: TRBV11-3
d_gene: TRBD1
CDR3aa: CASTDRTLYEQYF
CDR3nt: TGTGCCAGCACGGACAGGACCCTCTACGAGCAGTACTTC

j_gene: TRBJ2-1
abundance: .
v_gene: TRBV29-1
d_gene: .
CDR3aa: CSEIDGAGHEQFF
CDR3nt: TGCAGCGAAATAGACGGAGCTGGCCATGAGCAGTTCTTC

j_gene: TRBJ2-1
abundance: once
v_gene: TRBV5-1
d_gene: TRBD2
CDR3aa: CASSPIAGGPGEQFF
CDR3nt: TGCGCCAGCAGCCCAATAGCGGGAGGGCCCGGTGAGCAGTTCTTC

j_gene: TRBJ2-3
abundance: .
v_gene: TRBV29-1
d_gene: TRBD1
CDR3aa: CSVEPGQGLLQTQYF
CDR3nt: TGCAGCGTGGAACCGGGACAGGGGCTTTTACAAACGCAGTATTTT

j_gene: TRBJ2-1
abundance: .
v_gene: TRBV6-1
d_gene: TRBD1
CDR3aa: CASSGGTGRVEQFF
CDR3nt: TGTGCCAGCAGTGGGGGGACAGGGAGAGTTGAGCAGTTCTTC

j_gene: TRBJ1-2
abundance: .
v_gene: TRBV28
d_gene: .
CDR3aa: CASAVNYGYTF
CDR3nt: TGTGCCAGCGCAGTTAACTATGGCTACACCTTC

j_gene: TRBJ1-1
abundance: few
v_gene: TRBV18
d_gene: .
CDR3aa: CASSPDLNTEAFF
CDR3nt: TGTGCCAGCTCACCAGACCTCAACACTGAAGCTTTCTTT

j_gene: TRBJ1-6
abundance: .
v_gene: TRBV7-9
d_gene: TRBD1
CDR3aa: CASSLGGTGTSPLHF
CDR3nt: TGTGCCAGCAGCTTAGGAGGGACAGGGACTTCACCCCTCCACTTT

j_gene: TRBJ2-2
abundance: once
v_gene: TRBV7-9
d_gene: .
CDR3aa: CASSSPPRLFF
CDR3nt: TGTGCCAGCAGTTCTCCCCCACGGCTGTTTTTT

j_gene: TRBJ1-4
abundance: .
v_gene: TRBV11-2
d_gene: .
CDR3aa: CASSFADIGVGEKLFF
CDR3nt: TGTGCCAGCAGCTTCGCGGACATTGGGGTGGGGGAAAAACTGTTTTTT

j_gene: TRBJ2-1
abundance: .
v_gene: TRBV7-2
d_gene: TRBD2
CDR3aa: CASSSPGLADQSSYNEQFF
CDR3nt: TGTGCCAGCAGCTCTCCGGGACTAGCGGATCAGAGCTCCTACAATGAGCAGTTCTTC

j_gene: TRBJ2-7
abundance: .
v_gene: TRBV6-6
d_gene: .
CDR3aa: CASSYGGGVEQYF
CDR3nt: TGTGCCAGCAGTTATGGGGGTGGTGTTGAGCAGTACTTC

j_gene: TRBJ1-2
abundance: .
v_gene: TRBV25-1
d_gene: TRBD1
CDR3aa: CASSRQGNYGYTF
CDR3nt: TGTGCCAGCAGCCGACAGGGCAACTATGGCTACACCTTC